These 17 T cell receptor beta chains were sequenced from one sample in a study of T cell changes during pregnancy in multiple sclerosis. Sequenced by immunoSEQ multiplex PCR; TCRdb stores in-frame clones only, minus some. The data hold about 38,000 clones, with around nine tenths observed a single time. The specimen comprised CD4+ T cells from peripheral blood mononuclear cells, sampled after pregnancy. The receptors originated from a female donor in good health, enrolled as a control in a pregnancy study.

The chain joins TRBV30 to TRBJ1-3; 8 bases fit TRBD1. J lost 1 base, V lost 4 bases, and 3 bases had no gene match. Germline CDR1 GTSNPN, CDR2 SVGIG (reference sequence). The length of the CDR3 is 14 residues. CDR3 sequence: CAWTTGGSGNTIYF. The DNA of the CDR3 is TGTGCCTGGACCACAGGGGGTTCTGGAAACACCATATATTTT. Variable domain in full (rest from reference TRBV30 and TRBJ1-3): SQTIHQWPATLVQPVGSPLSLECTVEGTSNPNLYWYRQAAGRGLQLLFYSVGIGQISSEVPQNLSASRPQDRQFILSSKKLLLSDSGFYLCAWTTGGSGNTIYFGEGSWLTVV.

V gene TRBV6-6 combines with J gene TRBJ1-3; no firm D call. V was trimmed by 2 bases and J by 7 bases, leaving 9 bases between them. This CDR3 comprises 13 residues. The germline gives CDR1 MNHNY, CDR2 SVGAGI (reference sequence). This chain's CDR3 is CASSYEGTNTIYF. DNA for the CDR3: TGTGCCAGCAGTTACGAGGGCACGAACACCATATATTTT.

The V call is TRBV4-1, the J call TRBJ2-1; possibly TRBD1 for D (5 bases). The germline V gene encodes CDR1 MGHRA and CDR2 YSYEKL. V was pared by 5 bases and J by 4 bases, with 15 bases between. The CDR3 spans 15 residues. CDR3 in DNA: TGCGCCAGCAGCGTTTCCGGACAATCGTACAATGAGCAGTTCTTC. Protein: CASSVSGQSYNEQFF.

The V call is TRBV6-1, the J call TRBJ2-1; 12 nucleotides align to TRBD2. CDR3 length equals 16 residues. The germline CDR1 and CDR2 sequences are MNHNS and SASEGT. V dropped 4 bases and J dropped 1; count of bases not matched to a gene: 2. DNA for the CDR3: TGTGCCAGCAGTGCAACTAGCGGGGGGTCCTACAATGAGCAGTTCTTC. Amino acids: CASSATSGGSYNEQFF.

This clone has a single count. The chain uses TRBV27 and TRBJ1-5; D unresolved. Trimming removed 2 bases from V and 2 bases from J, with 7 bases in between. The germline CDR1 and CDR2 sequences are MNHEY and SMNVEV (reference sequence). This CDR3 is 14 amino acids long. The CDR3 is CASSLGTGNQPQHF. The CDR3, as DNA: TGTGCCAGCAGTTTAGGAACAGGCAATCAGCCCCAGCATTTT.

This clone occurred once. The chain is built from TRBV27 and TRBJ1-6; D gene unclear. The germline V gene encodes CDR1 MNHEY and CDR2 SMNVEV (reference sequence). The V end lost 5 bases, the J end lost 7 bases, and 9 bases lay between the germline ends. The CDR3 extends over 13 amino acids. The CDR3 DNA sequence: TGTGCCAGCAGTCTTAGACTCAATTCACCCCTCCACTTT. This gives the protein CASSLRLNSPLHF.

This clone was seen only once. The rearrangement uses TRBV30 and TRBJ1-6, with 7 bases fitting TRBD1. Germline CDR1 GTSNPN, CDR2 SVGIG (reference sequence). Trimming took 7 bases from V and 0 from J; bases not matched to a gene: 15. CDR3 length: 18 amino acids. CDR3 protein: CASQGGDRASSYNSPLHF. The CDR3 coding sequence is TGTGCCTCCCAAGGGGGCGACAGGGCAAGCTCCTATAATTCACCCCTCCACTTT. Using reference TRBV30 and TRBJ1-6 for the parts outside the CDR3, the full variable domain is SQTIHQWPATLVQPVGSPLSLECTVEGTSNPNLYWYRQAAGRGLQLLFYSVGIGQISSEVPQNLSASRPQDRQFILSSKKLLLSDSGFYLCASQGGDRASSYNSPLHFGNGTRLTVT.

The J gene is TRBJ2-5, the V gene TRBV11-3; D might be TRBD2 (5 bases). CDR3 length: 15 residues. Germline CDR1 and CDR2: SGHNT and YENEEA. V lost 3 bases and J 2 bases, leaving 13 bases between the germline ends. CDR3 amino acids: CASSFYLTGQETQYF. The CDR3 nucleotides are TGTGCCAGCAGCTTTTACCTCACGGGACAAGAGACCCAGTACTTC.

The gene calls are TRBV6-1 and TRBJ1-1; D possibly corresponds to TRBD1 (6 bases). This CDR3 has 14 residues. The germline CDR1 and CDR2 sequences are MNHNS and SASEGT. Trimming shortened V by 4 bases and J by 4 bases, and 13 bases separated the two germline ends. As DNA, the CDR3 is TGTGCCAGCAGTGTTAGGGGGGGCATCACTGAAGCTTTCTTT. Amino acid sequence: CASSVRGGITEAFF.

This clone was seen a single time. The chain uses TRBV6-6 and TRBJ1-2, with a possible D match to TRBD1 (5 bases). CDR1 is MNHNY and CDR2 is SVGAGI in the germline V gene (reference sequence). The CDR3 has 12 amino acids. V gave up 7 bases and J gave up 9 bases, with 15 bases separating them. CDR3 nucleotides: TGTGCCAGCACCCACGTAGGACAAAGCTACACCTTC. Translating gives CASTHVGQSYTF.

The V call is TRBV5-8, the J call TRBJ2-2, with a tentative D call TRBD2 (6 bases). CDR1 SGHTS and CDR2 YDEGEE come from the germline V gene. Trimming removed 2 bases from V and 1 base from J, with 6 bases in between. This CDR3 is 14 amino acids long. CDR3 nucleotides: TGTGCCAGCAGCTTCGGGGGGAACACCGGGGAGCTGTTTTTT. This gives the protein CASSFGGNTGELFF.

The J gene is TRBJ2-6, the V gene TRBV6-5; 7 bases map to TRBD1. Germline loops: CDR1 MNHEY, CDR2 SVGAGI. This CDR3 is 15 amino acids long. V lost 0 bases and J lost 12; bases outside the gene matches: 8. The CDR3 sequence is CASSYSGQERIVLTF. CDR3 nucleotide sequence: TGTGCCAGCAGTTACTCTGGACAGGAGCGTATCGTCCTGACTTTC.

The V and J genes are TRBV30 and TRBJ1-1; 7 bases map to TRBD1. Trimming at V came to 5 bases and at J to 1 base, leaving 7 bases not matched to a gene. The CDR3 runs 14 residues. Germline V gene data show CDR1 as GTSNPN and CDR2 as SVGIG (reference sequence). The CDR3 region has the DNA TGTGCCTGGGTAGACAGGGTAGGGAACACTGAAGCTTTCTTT. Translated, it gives CAWVDRVGNTEAFF. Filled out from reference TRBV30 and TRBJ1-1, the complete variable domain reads SQTIHQWPATLVQPVGSPLSLECTVEGTSNPNLYWYRQAAGRGLQLLFYSVGIGQISSEVPQNLSASRPQDRQFILSSKKLLLSDSGFYLCAWVDRVGNTEAFFGQGTRLTVV.

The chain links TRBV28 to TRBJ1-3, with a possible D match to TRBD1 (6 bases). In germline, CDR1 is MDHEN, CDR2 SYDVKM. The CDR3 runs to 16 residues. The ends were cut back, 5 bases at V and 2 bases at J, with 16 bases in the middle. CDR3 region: CASSPNLRTAGNTIYF. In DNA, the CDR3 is TGTGCCAGCAGTCCTAACCTAAGGACAGCTGGAAACACCATATATTTT.

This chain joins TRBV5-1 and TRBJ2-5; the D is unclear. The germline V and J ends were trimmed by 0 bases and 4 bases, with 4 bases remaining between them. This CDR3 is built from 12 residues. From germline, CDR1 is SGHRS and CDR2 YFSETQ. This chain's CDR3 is CASSLVRETQYF. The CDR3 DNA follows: TGCGCCAGCAGCTTGGTCAGAGAGACCCAGTACTTC. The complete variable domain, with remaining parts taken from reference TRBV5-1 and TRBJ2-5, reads KAGVTQTPRYLIKTRGQQVTLSCSPISGHRSVSWYQQTPGQGLQFLFEYFSETQRNKGNFPGRFSGRQFSNSRSEMNVSTLELGDSALYLCASSLVRETQYFGPGTRLLVL.

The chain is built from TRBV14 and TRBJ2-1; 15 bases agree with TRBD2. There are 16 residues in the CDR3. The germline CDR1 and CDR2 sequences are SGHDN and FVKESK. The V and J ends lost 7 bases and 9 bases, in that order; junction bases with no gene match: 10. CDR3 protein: CASTPGLAGGRGEQFF. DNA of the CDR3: TGTGCCAGCACCCCGGGACTAGCGGGGGGCCGGGGTGAGCAGTTCTTC.

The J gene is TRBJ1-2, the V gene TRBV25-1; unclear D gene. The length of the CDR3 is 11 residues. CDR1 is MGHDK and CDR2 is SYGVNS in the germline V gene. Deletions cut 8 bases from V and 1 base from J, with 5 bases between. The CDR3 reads CASQHNYGYTF. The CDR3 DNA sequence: TGTGCCAGCCAACATAACTATGGCTACACCTTC.